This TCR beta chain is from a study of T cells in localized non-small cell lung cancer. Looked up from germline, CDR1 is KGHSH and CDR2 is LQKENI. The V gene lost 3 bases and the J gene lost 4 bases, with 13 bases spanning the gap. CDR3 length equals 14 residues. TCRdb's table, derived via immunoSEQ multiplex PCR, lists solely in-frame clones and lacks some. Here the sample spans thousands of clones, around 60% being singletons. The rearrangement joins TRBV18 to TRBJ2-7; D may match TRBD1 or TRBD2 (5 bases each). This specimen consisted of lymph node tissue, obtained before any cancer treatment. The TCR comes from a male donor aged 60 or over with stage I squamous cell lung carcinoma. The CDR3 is CASSPSLGDYEQYF. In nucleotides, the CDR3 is TGTGCCAGCTCACCGAGCCTGGGGGATTACGAGCAGTACTTC.